This T cell receptor (beta chain) stems from a study of T cells in Graves' hyperthyroidism and ophthalmopathy. V lost 8 bases, J lost 1 base, and 15 bases lay in between. CDR1 is SEHNR and CDR2 is FQNEAQ in the germline V gene (reference sequence). This CDR3 is built from 15 residues. TCR beta CDR3 region amplification was performed from RNA transcripts. First-round RT-PCR targeting the TCR CDR3 was performed with the HTBI primer set. TCRdb called the multiplex PCR reads again in MiXCR, with one record for every CDR3 protein. Seen here are some 690,000 distinct CDR3 sequences, roughly 17% observed once, and the top ten hold roughly 15%. In this sample, this clonotype turned up a few times.

Sample: blood. The sequence was obtained from a man in his fifties or sixties with Graves' hyperthyroidism. V is TRBV7-9 and J is TRBJ2-1; D is perhaps TRBD2 (7 bases). The CDR3 region has the DNA TGTGCCAGCTCCGGGGCGGGGGCTTCCTACAATGAGCAGTTCTTC. Encoded protein: CASSGAGASYNEQFF.